These T cell receptor beta chains were read from a single sample in a study of T cell clones after liver transplantation. TCRdb keeps only in-frame clones here, not all; method: immunoSEQ multiplex PCR. The data show nearly 15,000 clones, roughly 91% seen once. The sample was CD8+ T cells from blood, taken before liver transplant. All receptors derive from a human donor who received a liver transplant. Each CDR3 is given without its conserved first and last residue.

v_call: TRBV7-2
cdr3_aa: ASSPRTLEETQY

v_call: TRBV7-9
cdr3_aa: ASSFNRDGNYGYT

v_call: TRBV7-6
cdr3_aa: ASSLDGSGNTIY

v_call: TRBV27
cdr3_aa: ASSLWDSRNTGELF

v_call: TRBV21-1
cdr3_aa: ASSKNRGLKNIQY

v_call: TRBV18
cdr3_aa: ASRFLIEEAF

v_call: TRBV4-1
cdr3_aa: ASSQDPGLNDSPLH

v_call: TRBV5-1
cdr3_aa: ASSLARAGGSYNEQF

v_call: TRBV4-1
cdr3_aa: ASSQRNRDKRDTQY

v_call: TRBV11-3
cdr3_aa: ASSSAYEQY

v_call: TRBV5-6
cdr3_aa: ASSPETDRGPQF

v_call: TRBV21-1
cdr3_aa: ASSPRDKGNQPQH

v_call: TRBV9
cdr3_aa: ASSASGTPDNEQF

v_call: TRBV7-6
cdr3_aa: ASSSEPGSGYNEQF

v_call: TRBV25-1
cdr3_aa: ASSDYSSYEQY

v_call: TRBV5-1
cdr3_aa: ASRPSGLWGELF

v_call: TRBV27
cdr3_aa: ASSLIGQSYEQY

v_call: TRBV7-8
cdr3_aa: ASSLGVGGFINYGYT

v_call: TRBV28
cdr3_aa: ASSWTSSSGELF

v_call: TRBV7-8
cdr3_aa: ASSPGLAGVTDTQY

v_call: TRBV2
cdr3_aa: ASSGTSEETQY

v_call: TRBV2
cdr3_aa: ASSRVDGANVLT

v_call: TRBV7-2
cdr3_aa: ASSFPRGYTGELF

v_call: TRBV15
cdr3_aa: ATSRGTGKGPNEQY

v_call: TRBV27
cdr3_aa: ASSPKTGIQPQH

v_call: TRBV29-1
cdr3_aa: SVELEIGEQY

v_call: TRBV5-1
cdr3_aa: ASGSGGEETQY

v_call: TRBV19
cdr3_aa: ASNLQGVGTEAF

v_call: TRBV9
cdr3_aa: ASSPPAGSWEQF

v_call: TRBV27
cdr3_aa: ASRVAGDYEQF

v_call: TRBV5-6
cdr3_aa: ASTGGGETQY

v_call: TRBV27
cdr3_aa: ASSSGQVTQY

v_call: TRBV9
cdr3_aa: ASSVGGSGGNEQF

v_call: TRBV7-3
cdr3_aa: ASSLVGLAGAPDTQY

v_call: TRBV5-8
cdr3_aa: ASDGWDGSPTASSYNEQF

v_call: TRBV7-3
cdr3_aa: ASSPGQSNYGYT

v_call: TRBV7-8
cdr3_aa: ASSQTSGSYNEQF

v_call: TRBV13
cdr3_aa: ASSFDSSLSGTSTDTQY

v_call: TRBV4-2
cdr3_aa: ASSQGGGSGTDTQY

v_call: TRBV2
cdr3_aa: ASKGLVAANEKLF

v_call: TRBV9
cdr3_aa: ASSVPGHPGGYT

v_call: TRBV10-3
cdr3_aa: AISEALTDREIAGAPTYEQY

v_call: TRBV7-9
cdr3_aa: ASSYPGGSGLHPRGTQY

v_call: TRBV28
cdr3_aa: ASSSPLATEAF

v_call: TRBV7-8
cdr3_aa: ASSLVPLASNQPQH

v_call: TRBV9
cdr3_aa: ASSPEGTSGNEQF

v_call: TRBV7-9
cdr3_aa: ASSLGQGSVRNQPQH

v_call: TRBV7-9
cdr3_aa: ASSSTGLARTDTQY

v_call: TRBV27
cdr3_aa: ASSLGRGPQPQH

v_call: TRBV7-9
cdr3_aa: ASSPVPNTEAF

v_call: TRBV7-2
cdr3_aa: ASSLRDWKNTGELF